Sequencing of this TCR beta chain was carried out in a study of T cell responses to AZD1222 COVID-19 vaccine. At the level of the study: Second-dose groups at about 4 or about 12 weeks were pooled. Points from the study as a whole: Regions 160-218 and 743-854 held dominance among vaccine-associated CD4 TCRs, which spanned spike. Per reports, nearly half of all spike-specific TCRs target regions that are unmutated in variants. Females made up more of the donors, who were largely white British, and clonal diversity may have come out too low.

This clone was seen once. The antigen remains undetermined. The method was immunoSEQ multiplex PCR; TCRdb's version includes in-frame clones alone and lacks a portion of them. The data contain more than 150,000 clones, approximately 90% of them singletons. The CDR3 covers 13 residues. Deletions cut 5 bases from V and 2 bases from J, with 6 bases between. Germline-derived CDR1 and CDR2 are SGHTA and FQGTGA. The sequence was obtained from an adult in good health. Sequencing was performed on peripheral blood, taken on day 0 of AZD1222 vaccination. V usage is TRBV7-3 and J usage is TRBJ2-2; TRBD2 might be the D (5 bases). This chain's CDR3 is CASSPGNTGELFF. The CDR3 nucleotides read TGTGCCAGCAGCCCGGGAAACACCGGGGAGCTGTTTTTT.